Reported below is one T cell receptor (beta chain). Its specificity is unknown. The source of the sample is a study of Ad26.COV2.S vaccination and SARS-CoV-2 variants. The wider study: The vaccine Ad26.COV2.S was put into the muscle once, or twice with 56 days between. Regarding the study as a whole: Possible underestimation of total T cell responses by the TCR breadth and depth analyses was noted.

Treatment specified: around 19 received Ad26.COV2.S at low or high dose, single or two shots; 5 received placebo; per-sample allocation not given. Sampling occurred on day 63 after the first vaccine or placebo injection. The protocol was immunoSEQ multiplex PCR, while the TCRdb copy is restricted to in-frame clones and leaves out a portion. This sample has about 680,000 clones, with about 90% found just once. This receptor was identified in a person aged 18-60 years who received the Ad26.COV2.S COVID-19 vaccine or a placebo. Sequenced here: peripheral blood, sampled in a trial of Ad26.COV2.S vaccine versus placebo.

The CDR3 spells CASTRAGSSYEQYF. CDR3 in DNA: TGCGCCAGCACCCGAGCGGGAAGCTCCTACGAGCAGTACTTC. V is TRBV5-1 and J is TRBJ2-7; 7 bases line up with TRBD2. V trimming: 6 bases; J trimming: 0 bases; junction bases outside the gene matches: 6. CDR1 and CDR2 from the germline V gene are SGHRS and YFSETQ. This CDR3 contains 14 residues.